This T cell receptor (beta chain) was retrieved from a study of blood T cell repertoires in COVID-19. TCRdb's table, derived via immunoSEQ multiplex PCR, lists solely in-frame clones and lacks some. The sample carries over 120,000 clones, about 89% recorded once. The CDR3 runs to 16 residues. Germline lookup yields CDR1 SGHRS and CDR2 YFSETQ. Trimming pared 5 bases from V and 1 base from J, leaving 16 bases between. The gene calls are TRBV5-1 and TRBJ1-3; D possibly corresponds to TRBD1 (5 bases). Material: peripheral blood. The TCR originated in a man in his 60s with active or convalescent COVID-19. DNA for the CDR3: TGCGCCAGCAGAAGGTCGCCGGGGGAATCTGGAAACACCATATATTTT. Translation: CASRRSPGESGNTIYF.